The sequence of this T cell receptor beta chain was determined in a study of beta chain features in type 1 diabetes. This clone showed up just a few times. The study reverse transcribed the entire isolated RNA, so it sequenced expressed TCRB transcripts. It was found that naive, central memory and regulatory T cell samples averaged about 3.57 million reads. Clones were sequenced by immunoSEQ multiplex PCR, and TCRdb holds only the in-frame ones, with some missing. The sample yields under 450,000 clones, around 13% seen once. The V gene lost 3 bases and the J gene lost 2 bases, with 5 bases spanning the gap. The CDR3 is made up of 12 amino acids. Germline-derived CDR1 and CDR2 are SGHTA and FQGNSA.

The chain employs TRBV7-2 and TRBJ2-7, with D uncertain. The specimen was naive CD4+ T cells from blood. The sequence was obtained from a man aged 25-40 years in good health. This chain's CDR3 is CASSFSPYEQYF. In DNA form, the CDR3 reads TGTGCCAGCAGCTTTTCGCCCTACGAGCAGTACTTC.